One sample yielded the 27 T cell receptor beta chains listed below, sequenced in a study of graft-versus-host responses after intestinal transplantation. The table came from immunoSEQ multiplex PCR; TCRdb's copy has only in-frame clones and leaves some out. In the table there are 60,000 or so clones, roughly 89% of which are singletons. Sequenced here: PBMCs, sampled approximately four months after intestinal transplantation. These receptors came from a human patient who received an intestinal transplant, so some T cells may come from the graft donor.

This clone has a single count. CDR3 in amino acids: CASSLWAGATTDTQYF. CDR3 nucleotides: TGTGCCAGCAGTTTATGGGCGGGGGCGACCACAGATACGCAGTATTTT. The chain employs TRBV27 and TRBJ2-3; TRBD2 is a possible D gene (7 bases). CDR3 length equals 16 residues. V lost 1 base and J 2 bases, leaving 13 bases between the germline ends. Germline V gives CDR1 MNHEY, CDR2 SMNVEV (reference sequence).

The chain carries TRBV7-9 and TRBJ2-3; the match to TRBD2 covers 15 bases. V lost 5 bases and J lost 6; bases outside the gene matches: 9. This CDR3 has 17 residues. Germline V gene lookup returns CDR1 SEHNR and CDR2 FQNEAQ (reference sequence). DNA of the CDR3: TGTGCCAGCAGCCTCGGACTAGCGGGAGGGCCTGGGGATACGCAGTATTTT. This translates into CASSLGLAGGPGDTQYF.

J is TRBJ1-2 and V is TRBV7-9; D remains ambiguous. CDR1 SEHNR and CDR2 FQNEAQ come from the germline V gene (reference sequence). The CDR3 length is 18 residues. Trimming removed 5 bases at V and 0 bases at J, with 22 bases between. The CDR3 region is CASSKTTSVIMANYGYTF. CDR3 in DNA: TGTGCCAGCAGCAAGACCACATCGGTAATTATGGCTAACTATGGCTACACCTTC.

In this sample, this clone turned up once. The chain has TRBV28 and TRBJ1-1; TRBD1 might be the D (6 bases). Germline values: CDR1 MDHEN, CDR2 SYDVKM. Deletions cut 5 bases from V and 0 bases from J, with 13 bases between. The CDR3 length is 15 residues. The CDR3 DNA follows: TGTGCCAGCAGTGAACTCACAGGGCTGAACACTGAAGCTTTCTTT. This sequence encodes CASSELTGLNTEAFF.

The rearrangement joins TRBV28 to TRBJ2-5; D is undetermined. CDR1 MDHEN and CDR2 SYDVKM come from the germline V gene. Trimming took 7 bases from V and 4 from J, leaving 16 bases between them. This CDR3 is built from 14 residues. The CDR3 protein is CASTHSLLGETQYF. CDR3 in DNA: TGTGCCAGCACCCATAGCCTTCTTGGAGAGACCCAGTACTTC.

The chain couples TRBV27 to TRBJ2-1, with D uncertain. The germline gives CDR1 MNHEY, CDR2 SMNVEV (reference sequence). Trimming stripped 6 bases from V and 5 bases from J, with 17 bases between. The CDR3 consists of 15 residues. For the CDR3, the DNA is TGTGCCAGCAGCCTCCGATTCCTATCCCACAATGAGCAGTTCTTC. It codes for CASSLRFLSHNEQFF.

The chain combines TRBV19 with TRBJ2-4; no clear D gene. V was pared by 1 base and J by 8 bases, with 9 bases between. CDR3 length equals 13 residues. Germline CDR1 reads LNHDA; CDR2 reads SQIVND (reference sequence). In nucleotides, the CDR3 is TGTGCCAGTAGTATAGCCCCCGCCGACATTCAGTACTTC. Protein sequence: CASSIAPADIQYF.

The chain recombines TRBV7-3 with TRBJ2-7; 9 bases align to TRBD1. The germline CDR1 and CDR2 sequences are SGHTA and FQGTGA. The J segment lost 5 bases and the V segment lost 3 bases, leaving 2 bases of the junction unmatched. This CDR3 spans 13 amino acids. The CDR3 sequence is CASSLGQGNEQYF. The CDR3 DNA reads TGTGCCAGCAGCTTGGGACAGGGCAACGAGCAGTACTTC.

The CDR3 DNA sequence: TGTGCCAGCAGCTCGGACAGGGGGCAGGAGACCCAGTACTTC. Amino acids: CASSSDRGQETQYF. The chain combines TRBV6-1 with TRBJ2-5, with TRBD1 identical over 11 bases. There are 14 residues in the CDR3. In germline, CDR1 is MNHNS, CDR2 SASEGT. Trimming at V came to 6 bases and at J to 5 bases, leaving 5 bases not matched to a gene.

The V and J genes are TRBV28 and TRBJ2-3; TRBD1 agrees at 8 bases. Germline V CDR1 and CDR2: MDHEN, SYDVKM. CDR3 length equals 15 residues. V lost 6 bases to trimming and J lost 2 bases; unmatched junction nucleotides: 7. CDR3 region: CASSYTGGNTDTQYF. In DNA form, the CDR3 reads TGTGCCAGCAGCTATACAGGGGGAAACACAGATACGCAGTATTTT.

The rearrangement uses TRBV7-9 and TRBJ1-1; 10 positions match TRBD1. The CDR3 length is 16 residues. Germline V CDR1 and CDR2: SEHNR, FQNEAQ (reference sequence). Trimming cost V 5 bases and J 3 bases; bases outside gene matches: 9. The CDR3 coding sequence is TGTGCCAGCAGCCCCCGGGACAGGGGTCTGTACACTGAAGCTTTCTTT. Translated: CASSPRDRGLYTEAFF.

This sequence joins TRBV27 and TRBJ2-5; D is perhaps TRBD1 (6 bases). The end of the DNA is better explained by TRBJ2-7, so the J call may be wrong. This CDR3 region has 14 residues. CDR1 is MNHEY, CDR2 SMNVEV, per germline (reference sequence). The DNA of the CDR3 is TGTGCCAGCAGTTTAGGCAGGGGCGGCTTCGAGCAGTACTTC. Protein: CASSLGRGGFEQYF.

This chain connects TRBV4-1 to TRBJ1-5; the D gene is possibly TRBD1 (5 bases). V was clipped by 4 bases and J by 5 bases, with 12 bases between them. This CDR3 region has 14 residues. Germline V gene sequence: CDR1 MGHRA, CDR2 YSYEKL. CDR3 in amino acids: CASSPRGGDQPQHF. DNA for the CDR3: TGCGCCAGCAGCCCGCGGGGGGGAGATCAGCCCCAGCATTTT.

The chain is built from TRBV10-3 and TRBJ1-5, with a weak D call TRBD1 (5 bases). Germline V gene lookup returns CDR1 ENHRY and CDR2 SYGVKD. This CDR3 region has 13 residues. Trimming took off 6 bases at V and 5 bases at J, with 11 bases between the two ends. Here the CDR3 reads CAISRDSDQPQHF. CDR3 sequence (DNA): TGTGCCATCAGCAGGGACTCTGATCAGCCCCAGCATTTT.

The genes are TRBV5-1 and TRBJ2-6; no definite D call. CDR3 length: 16 residues. V lost 1 base, J lost 0 bases, and 8 bases lay in between. Germline V lookup: CDR1 SGHRS, CDR2 YFSETQ. The CDR3 bases are TGCGCCAGCAGCTTGATCCCAGGCTCTGGGGCCAACGTCCTGACTTTC. This translates into CASSLIPGSGANVLTF.

The chain carries TRBV18 and TRBJ2-5; D unclear. The CDR3 has 13 residues. V lost 4 bases and J lost 5, with 11 bases in between. Germline loops: CDR1 KGHSH, CDR2 LQKENI. The CDR3 nucleotides are TGTGCCAGCTCACTGTACGTAACGGAGACCCAGTACTTC. It yields the protein CASSLYVTETQYF.

The chain recombines TRBV5-1 with TRBJ2-2; 9 nucleotides match TRBD2. Germline CDR1 and CDR2: SGHRS and YFSETQ. The CDR3 extends over 17 amino acids. The trim removed 0 bases at V and 4 bases at J, leaving 7 bases unmatched. The DNA of the CDR3 is TGCGCCAGCAGCTTGGAGGGCGGGGGGGCCCGCACCGGGGAGCTGTTTTTT. Its translation: CASSLEGGGARTGELFF.

The rearrangement links TRBV28 to TRBJ2-5; 13 bases align to TRBD2. V trimming: 5 bases; J trimming: 5 bases; junction bases outside the gene matches: 5. The CDR3 runs 15 residues. In germline, CDR1 is MDHEN, CDR2 SYDVKM. CDR3 sequence (DNA): TGTGCCAGCAGTCGGGCGGGACTAGCGGGGGAGACCCAGTACTTC. It specifies CASSRAGLAGETQYF. Full variable domain (missing parts from reference TRBV28 and TRBJ2-5): DVKVTQSSRYLVKRTGEKVFLECVQDMDHENMFWYRQDPGLGLRLIYFSYDVKMKEKGDIPEGYSVSREKKERFSLILESASTNQTSMYLCASSRAGLAGETQYFGPGTRLLVL.

This sequence joins TRBV25-1 and TRBJ2-5, with D uncertain. From germline, CDR1 is MGHDK and CDR2 SYGVNS. The CDR3 has 10 residues. Trimming removed 6 bases at V and 4 bases at J, with 3 bases between. This chain's CDR3 is CASRGETQYF. CDR3 nucleotide sequence: TGTGCCAGCAGGGGAGAGACCCAGTACTTC. The whole variable domain, remainder taken from reference TRBV25-1 and TRBJ2-5, is EADIYQTPRYLVIGTGKKITLECSQTMGHDKMYWYQQDPGMELHLIHYSYGVNSTEKGDLSSESTVSRIRTEHFPLTLESARPSHTSQYLCASRGETQYFGPGTRLLVL.

The rearrangement joins TRBV9 to TRBJ2-5, with TRBD2 identical over 8 bases. J gave up 4 bases and V 4 bases, and 12 bases lay outside the gene matches. The CDR3 runs to 16 residues. Germline CDR1 SGDLS, CDR2 YYNGEE. CDR3 residues: CASSPTGGAPPETQYF. CDR3 bases: TGTGCCAGCAGCCCGACGGGGGGGGCGCCCCCAGAGACCCAGTACTTC. Full variable domain (remainder filled in from reference TRBV9 and TRBJ2-5): DSGVTQTPKHLITATGQRVTLRCSPRSGDLSVYWYQQSLDQGLQFLIQYYNGEERAKGNILERFSAQQFPDLHSELNLSSLELGDSALYFCASSPTGGAPPETQYFGPGTRLLVL.

The chain joins TRBV28 to TRBJ2-4; D remains ambiguous. CDR3 size: 14 residues. V gave up 6 bases and J gave up 0 bases, with 9 bases separating them. Germline V gene sequence: CDR1 MDHEN, CDR2 SYDVKM. The CDR3, as DNA: TGTGCCAGCAGCGACCAGATAGCCAAAAACATTCAGTACTTC. Residues: CASSDQIAKNIQYF.

The V gene is TRBV19, the J gene TRBJ2-1; D is undetermined. Looked up from germline, CDR1 is LNHDA and CDR2 is SQIVND (reference sequence). This CDR3 comprises 14 residues. Between the trimmed V and J ends, which lost 3 bases and 2 bases, there was a span of 8 bases. CDR3 bases: TGTGCCAGTAGTATCCGGGTAACCTACAATGAGCAGTTCTTC. This translates into CASSIRVTYNEQFF.

This clone came up a few times. This chain connects TRBV7-4 to TRBJ2-1; tentatively, D is TRBD2 (5 bases). The CDR3 length is 15 residues. The ends were cut back, 3 bases at V and 0 bases at J, with 9 bases in the middle. The germline V gene has CDR1 SGHVT and CDR2 SQSDAQ. This chain's CDR3 is CASSFLGISYNEQFF. CDR3 DNA: TGTGCCAGCAGCTTTCTCGGGATCTCCTACAATGAGCAGTTCTTC. Full variable domain (rest looked up from reference TRBV7-4 and TRBJ2-1): GAGVSQSPRYKVAKRGRDVALRCDSISGHVTLYWYRQTLGQGSEVLTYSQSDAQRDKSGRPSGRFSAERPERSVSTLKIQRTEQGDSAVYLCASSFLGISYNEQFFGPGTRLTVL.

This chain connects TRBV6-1 to TRBJ2-7; 9 bases are shared with TRBD1. Germline V gene data show CDR1 as MNHNS and CDR2 as SASEGT. J lost 7 bases, V lost 1 base, and 11 bases had no gene match. The CDR3 runs to 16 residues. The CDR3, as DNA: TGTGCCAGCAGTGAAGAATTTGGACAGGGGACGAGAGAGCAGTACTTC. It yields the protein CASSEEFGQGTREQYF.

This chain's CDR3 is CASSPEQFNQPQHF. The CDR3 DNA sequence: TGTGCCAGCTCACCAGAACAGTTCAATCAGCCCCAGCATTTT. V usage is TRBV18 and J usage is TRBJ1-5; D gene uncertain. CDR3 length: 14 residues. CDR1 and CDR2 (germline): KGHSH, LQKENI. V lost 2 bases and J lost 3, with 8 bases in between.

The gene calls are TRBV19 and TRBJ1-4; tentatively, D is TRBD1 (6 bases). Germline loops: CDR1 LNHDA, CDR2 SQIVND (reference sequence). Trimming took off 3 bases at V and 6 bases at J, with 17 bases between the two ends. The CDR3 length is 16 residues. The CDR3 here is CASSIEIGQTYEKLFF. The CDR3 coding sequence is TGTGCCAGTAGTATCGAGATCGGACAGACTTATGAAAAACTGTTTTTT.

The chain combines TRBV4-1 with TRBJ2-3; D not resolved. Germline assignment: CDR1 MGHRA and CDR2 YSYEKL. V shed 3 bases and J shed 0 bases, with 7 bases lying between them. The CDR3 length is 14 residues. The CDR3, as DNA: TGCGCCAGCAGCCATAGGCCTAGCACAGATACGCAGTATTTT. This encodes CASSHRPSTDTQYF.